This TCR beta chain was sequenced during a study of T cell responses to AZD1222 COVID-19 vaccine. Study summary: Second doses that came at about 4 or about 12 weeks were put together. General study points: Baseline serostatus was positive in only a handful of AZD1222 recipients. It was only after the peak T cell response that any repertoires were sampled.

In this sample, this clone turned up once. Antigen unknown. The V end was cut by 7 bases, the J end by 0 bases, with 14 bases between. Per the germline V gene, CDR1 is LGHDT and CDR2 is YNNKEL (reference sequence). The CDR3 covers 15 residues. Clones were read by immunoSEQ multiplex PCR, and TCRdb kept only the in-frame ones, dropping some. The table includes some 130,000 clones, roughly nine tenths detected once. The J gene is TRBJ2-3, the V gene TRBV3-1 (or the pseudogene TRBV3-2); the D is unclear. Source: peripheral blood, taken on day 0 of AZD1222 vaccination. The receptor's source is an adult in good health. The CDR3: CASTMSRVSTDTQYF. CDR3 in DNA: TGTGCCAGCACCATGTCTCGGGTTAGCACAGATACGCAGTATTTT.